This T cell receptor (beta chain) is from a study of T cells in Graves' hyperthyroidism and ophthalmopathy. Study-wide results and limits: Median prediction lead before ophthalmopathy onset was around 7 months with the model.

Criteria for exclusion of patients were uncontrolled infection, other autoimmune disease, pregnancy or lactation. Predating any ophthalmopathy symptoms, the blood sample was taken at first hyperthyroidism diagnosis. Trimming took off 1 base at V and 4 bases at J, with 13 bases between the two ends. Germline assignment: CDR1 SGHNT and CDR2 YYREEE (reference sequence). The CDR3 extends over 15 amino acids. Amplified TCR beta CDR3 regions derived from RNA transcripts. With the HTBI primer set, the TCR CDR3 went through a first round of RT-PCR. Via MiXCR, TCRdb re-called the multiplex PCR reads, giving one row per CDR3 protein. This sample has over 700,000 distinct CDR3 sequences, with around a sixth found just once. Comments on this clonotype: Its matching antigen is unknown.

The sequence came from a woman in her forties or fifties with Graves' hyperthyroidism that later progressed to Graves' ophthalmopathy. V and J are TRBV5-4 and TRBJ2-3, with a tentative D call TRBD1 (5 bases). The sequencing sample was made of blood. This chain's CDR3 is CASSLINLGPDTQYF. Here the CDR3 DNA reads TGTGCCAGCAGCTTGATTAATCTGGGGCCAGATACGCAGTATTTT.